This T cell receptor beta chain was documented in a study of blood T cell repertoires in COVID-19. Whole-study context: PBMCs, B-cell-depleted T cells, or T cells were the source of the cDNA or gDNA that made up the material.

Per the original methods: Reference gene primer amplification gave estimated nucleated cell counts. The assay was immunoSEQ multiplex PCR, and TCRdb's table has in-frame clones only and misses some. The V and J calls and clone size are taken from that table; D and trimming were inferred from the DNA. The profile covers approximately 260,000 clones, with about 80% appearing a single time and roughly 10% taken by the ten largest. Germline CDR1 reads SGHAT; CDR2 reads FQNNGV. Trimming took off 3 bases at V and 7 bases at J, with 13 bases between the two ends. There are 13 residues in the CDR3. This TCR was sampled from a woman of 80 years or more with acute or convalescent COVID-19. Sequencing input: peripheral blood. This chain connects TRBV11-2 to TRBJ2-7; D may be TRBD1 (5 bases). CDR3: CASSFAGYREQYF. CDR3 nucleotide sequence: TGTGCCAGCAGCTTCGCAGGGTACCGGGAGCAGTACTTC.